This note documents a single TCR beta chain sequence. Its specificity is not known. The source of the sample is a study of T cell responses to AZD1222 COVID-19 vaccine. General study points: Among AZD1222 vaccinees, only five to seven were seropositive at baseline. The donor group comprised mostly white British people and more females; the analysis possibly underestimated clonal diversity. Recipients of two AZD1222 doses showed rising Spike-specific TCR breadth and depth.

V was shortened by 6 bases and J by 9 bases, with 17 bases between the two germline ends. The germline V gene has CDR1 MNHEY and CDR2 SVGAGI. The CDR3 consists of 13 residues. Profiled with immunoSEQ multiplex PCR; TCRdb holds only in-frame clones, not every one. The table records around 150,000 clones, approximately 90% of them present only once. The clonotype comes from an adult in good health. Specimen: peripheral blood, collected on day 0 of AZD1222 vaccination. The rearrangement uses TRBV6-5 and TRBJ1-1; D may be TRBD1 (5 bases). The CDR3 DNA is TGTGCCAGCAGCGCCGGGACTCATATACAAGCTTTCTTT. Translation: CASSAGTHIQAFF.